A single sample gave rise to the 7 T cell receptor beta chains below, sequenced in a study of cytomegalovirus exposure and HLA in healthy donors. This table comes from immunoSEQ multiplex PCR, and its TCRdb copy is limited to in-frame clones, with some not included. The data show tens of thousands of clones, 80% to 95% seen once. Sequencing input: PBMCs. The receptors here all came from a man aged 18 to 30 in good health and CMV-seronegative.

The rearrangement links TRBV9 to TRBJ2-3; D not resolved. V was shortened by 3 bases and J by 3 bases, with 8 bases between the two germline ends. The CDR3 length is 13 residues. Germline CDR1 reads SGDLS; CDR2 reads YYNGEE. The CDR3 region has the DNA TGTGCCAGCAGCGCCATCCAGACAGATACGCAGTATTTT. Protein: CASSAIQTDTQYF.

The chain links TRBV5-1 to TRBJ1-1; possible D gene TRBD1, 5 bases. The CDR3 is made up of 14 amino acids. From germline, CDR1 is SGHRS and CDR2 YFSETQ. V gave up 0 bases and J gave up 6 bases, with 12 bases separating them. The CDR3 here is CASSLAQGTSEAFF. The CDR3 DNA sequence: TGCGCCAGCAGCTTGGCCCAGGGAACGTCTGAAGCTTTCTTT.

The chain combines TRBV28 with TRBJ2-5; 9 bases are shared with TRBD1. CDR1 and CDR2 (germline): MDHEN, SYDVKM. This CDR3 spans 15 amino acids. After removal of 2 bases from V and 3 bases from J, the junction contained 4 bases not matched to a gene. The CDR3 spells CASSLGGQGKETQYF. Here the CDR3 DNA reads TGTGCCAGCAGTTTAGGGGGACAGGGTAAAGAGACCCAGTACTTC.

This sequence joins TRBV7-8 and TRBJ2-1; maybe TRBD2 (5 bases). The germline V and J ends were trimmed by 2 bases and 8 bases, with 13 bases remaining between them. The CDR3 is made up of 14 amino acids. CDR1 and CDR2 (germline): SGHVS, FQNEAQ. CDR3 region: CASSLSSGRDEQFF. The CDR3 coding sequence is TGTGCCAGCAGCTTATCGTCCGGGCGGGATGAGCAGTTCTTC.

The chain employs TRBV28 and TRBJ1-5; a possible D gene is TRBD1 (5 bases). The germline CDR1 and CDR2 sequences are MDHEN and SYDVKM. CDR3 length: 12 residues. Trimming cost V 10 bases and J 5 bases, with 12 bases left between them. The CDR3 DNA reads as TGTGCCACAGGGAGGGGAGATCAGCCCCAGCATTTT. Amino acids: CATGRGDQPQHF.

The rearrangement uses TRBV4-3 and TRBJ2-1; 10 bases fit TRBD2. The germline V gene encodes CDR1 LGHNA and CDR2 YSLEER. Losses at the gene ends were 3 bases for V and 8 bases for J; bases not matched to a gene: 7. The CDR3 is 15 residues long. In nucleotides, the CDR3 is TGCGCCAGCAGCCATACGGGACTAGCGTCTGATGAGCAGTTCTTC. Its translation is CASSHTGLASDEQFF.

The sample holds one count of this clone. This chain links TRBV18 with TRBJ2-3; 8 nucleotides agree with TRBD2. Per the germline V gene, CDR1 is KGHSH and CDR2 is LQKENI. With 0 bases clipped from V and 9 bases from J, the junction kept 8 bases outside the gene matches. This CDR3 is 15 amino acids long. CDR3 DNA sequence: TGTGCCAGCTCACCACCTAGCGGGGCCCCTCCCACGCAGTATTTT. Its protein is CASSPPSGAPPTQYF.